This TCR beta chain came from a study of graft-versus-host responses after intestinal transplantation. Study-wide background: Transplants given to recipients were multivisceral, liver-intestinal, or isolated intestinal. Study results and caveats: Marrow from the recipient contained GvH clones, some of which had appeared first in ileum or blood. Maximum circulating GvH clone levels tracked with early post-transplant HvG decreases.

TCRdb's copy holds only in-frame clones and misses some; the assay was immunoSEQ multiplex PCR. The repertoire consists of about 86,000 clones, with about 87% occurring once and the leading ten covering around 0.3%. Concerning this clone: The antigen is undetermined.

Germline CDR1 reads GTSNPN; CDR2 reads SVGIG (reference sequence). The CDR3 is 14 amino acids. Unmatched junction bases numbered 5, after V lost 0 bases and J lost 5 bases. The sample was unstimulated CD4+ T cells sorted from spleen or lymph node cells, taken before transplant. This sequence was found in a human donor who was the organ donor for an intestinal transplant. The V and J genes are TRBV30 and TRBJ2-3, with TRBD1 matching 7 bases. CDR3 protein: CAWSVKGARDTQYF. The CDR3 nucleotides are TGTGCCTGGAGTGTGAAGGGGGCAAGAGATACGCAGTATTTT.